This is a list of T cell receptor beta chains from one sample in a study of T cell responses to AZD1222 COVID-19 vaccine. Clones were sequenced by immunoSEQ multiplex PCR, and TCRdb holds only the in-frame ones, with some missing. The data show more than 150,000 clones, with over 70% seen just once and about a tenth held by the top ten. The sequencing used peripheral blood, collected 28 days after the second AZD1222 dose. The receptors were gathered from an adult who received the AZD1222 COVID-19 vaccine. Each CDR3 is given with its conserved first and last residue. D genes are given only for firm matches. Clone size is stated in some rows and not others, as once, few, many or a class when expanded.

CDR3 | DNA | D | J | size | V
CASETGGFGYTF | TGTGCCAGCGAGACAGGGGGGTTCGGCTACACCTTC | TRBD1 | TRBJ1-2 | . | TRBV28
CASSPLRSGVPYEQYF | TGTGCCAGCAGCCCGCTGAGGAGCGGGGTTCCCTACGAGCAGTACTTC | TRBD2 | TRBJ2-7 | . | TRBV7-2
CASSAGLAYEQYF | TGTGCCAGCAGCGCGGGACTAGCGTACGAGCAGTACTTC | TRBD2 | TRBJ2-7 | . | TRBV7-9
CSVRYSGMGQFF | TGCAGCGTTAGGTATAGCGGGATGGGGCAGTTCTTC | TRBD2 | TRBJ2-1 | few | TRBV29-1
CASSLTGRALGEQYF | TGTGCCAGCAGTCTCACCGGGAGGGCCCTTGGAGAGCAGTACTTC | TRBD2 | TRBJ2-7 | . | TRBV28
CASSLGALLAGGRFF | TGTGCCAGCAGCCTAGGGGCCCTACTAGCGGGAGGGCGGTTCTTC | TRBD2 | TRBJ2-1 | . | TRBV7-2
CASSQGQGTEAFF | TGTGCCAGCAGCCAGGGACAGGGCACTGAAGCTTTCTTT | TRBD1 | TRBJ1-1 | once | TRBV3-1/TRBV3-2
CASQAGSLPTQYF | TGTGCCTCCCAAGCGGGTTCACTGCCTACGCAGTATTTT | . | TRBJ2-3 | many | TRBV24-1
CASSLRVGDGYTF | TGTGCCAGCAGCTTGCGGGTAGGCGATGGCTACACCTTC | . | TRBJ1-2 | . | TRBV5-6
CATSRGEAGRGNTEAFF | TGTGCCACCAGCAGAGGGGAGGCAGGGAGGGGGAACACTGAAGCTTTCTTT | . | TRBJ1-1 | . | TRBV15
CASSLMMSAFF | TGTGCCAGCAGCCTAATGATGTCGGCTTTCTTT | . | TRBJ1-1 | . | TRBV7-9